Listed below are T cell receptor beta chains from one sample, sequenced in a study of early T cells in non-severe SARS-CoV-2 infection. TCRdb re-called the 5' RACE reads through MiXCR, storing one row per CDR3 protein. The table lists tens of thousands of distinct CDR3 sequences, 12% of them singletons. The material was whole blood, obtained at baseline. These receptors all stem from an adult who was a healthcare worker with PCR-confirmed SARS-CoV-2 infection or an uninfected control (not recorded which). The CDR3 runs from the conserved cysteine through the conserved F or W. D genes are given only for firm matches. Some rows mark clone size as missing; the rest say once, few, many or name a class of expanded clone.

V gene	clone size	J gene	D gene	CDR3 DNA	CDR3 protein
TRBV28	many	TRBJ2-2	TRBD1	TGTGCCAGCAGCCGCCGGGACAGGGCATCTATTGGGGAGCTGTTTTTT	CASSRRDRASIGELFF
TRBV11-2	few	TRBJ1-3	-	TGTGCCAGCAGCACCGGGGGCTCTGGAAACACCATATATTTT	CASSTGGSGNTIYF
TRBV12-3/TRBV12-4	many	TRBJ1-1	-	TGTGCCAGCAGTTTAGCGGGGGTGAACACTGAAGCTTTCTTT	CASSLAGVNTEAFF
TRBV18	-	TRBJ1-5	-	TGTGCCAGCTCACCAGGGGGCAATAGCAATCAGCCCCAGCATTTT	CASSPGGNSNQPQHF
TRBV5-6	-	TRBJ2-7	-	TGTGCCAGCAGCGGGGGGGACAGGCAATCCTACGAGCAGTACTTC	CASSGGDRQSYEQYF
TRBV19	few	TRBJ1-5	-	TGTGCCAGTAGTGCCGGGGGCGAAACTTTTCGGCCCCAGCATTTT	CASSAGGETFRPQHF
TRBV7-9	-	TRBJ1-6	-	TGTGCCAGCAGCCGTAGCTTTAATTCACCCCTCCACTTT	CASSRSFNSPLHF
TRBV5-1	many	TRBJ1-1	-	TGCGCCAGCAGCTTGGTCGTGGGTATGGAAGCTTTCTTT	CASSLVVGMEAFF
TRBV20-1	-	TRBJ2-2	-	TGCAGTGCTAGCAACCGGGCCCGACTAGGGGAGCTGTTTTTT	CSASNRARLGELFF
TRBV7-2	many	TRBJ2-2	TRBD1	TGTGCCAGCAGCTCACAGGGGATCGGGGAGCTGTTTTTT	CASSSQGIGELFF